The 5 T cell receptor beta chains below all came from one sample that was sequenced in a study of blood T cell dynamics during melanoma immunotherapy. Here immunoSEQ multiplex PCR was the method, and the copy in TCRdb shows in-frame clones only, minus some. The table has approximately 22,000 clones, approximately 88% seen once. Time point specified: pre-treatment baseline. Here the sequenced sample was blood, taken from a patient treated with checkpoint blockade. These receptors were collected from a human donor with melanoma.

Only one count was recorded for this clone. This rearrangement joins TRBV6-6 to TRBJ2-7; no firm D call. Germline-derived CDR1 and CDR2 are MNHNY and SVGAGI (reference sequence). Trimming stripped 7 bases from V and 7 bases from J, with 20 bases between. The CDR3 runs 14 residues. The CDR3 DNA reads TGTGCCAGCACCCCAATACGGGCCCCCGGGGAGCAGTACTTC. Translated, it gives CASTPIRAPGEQYF.

The J gene is TRBJ2-7, the V gene TRBV9; D is possibly TRBD1 (5 bases). The CDR3 consists of 12 residues. Germline-derived CDR1 and CDR2 are SGDLS and YYNGEE. Trimming took 7 bases from V and 6 from J, leaving 14 bases between them. CDR3 protein: CASPWGRCEQYF. CDR3 DNA sequence: TGTGCCAGCCCGTGGGGCCGGTGCGAGCAGTACTTC. The full variable domain, completed using reference TRBV9 and TRBJ2-7, is DSGVTQTPKHLITATGQRVTLRCSPRSGDLSVYWYQQSLDQGLQFLIQYYNGEERAKGNILERFSAQQFPDLHSELNLSSLELGDSALYFCASPWGRCEQYFGPGTRLTVT.

Here the CDR3 reads CASSFGRDEQFF. CDR3 nucleotides: TGTGCCAGCAGCTTTGGCCGGGATGAGCAGTTCTTC. This chain uses TRBV11-2 with TRBJ2-1; D call uncertain. Germline-derived CDR1 and CDR2 are SGHAT and FQNNGV. This CDR3 is built from 12 residues. Trimming cost V 3 bases and J 8 bases, with 8 bases left between them. Complete variable domain (other parts from reference TRBV11-2 and TRBJ2-1): EAGVAQSPRYKIIEKRQSVAFWCNPISGHATLYWYQQILGQGPKLLIQFQNNGVVDDSQLPKDRFSAERLKGVDSTLKIQPAKLEDSAVYLCASSFGRDEQFFGPGTRLTVL.

V and J are TRBV11-2 and TRBJ2-1, with 12 bases fitting TRBD2. This CDR3 is 15 amino acids long. Germline-derived CDR1 and CDR2 are SGHAT and FQNNGV. V lost 5 bases to trimming and J lost 5 bases; unmatched junction nucleotides: 4. CDR3 nucleotides: TGTGCCAGCAGCCTTAGACTAGCGGGGGACAATGAGCAGTTCTTC. The encoded protein is CASSLRLAGDNEQFF.

V usage is TRBV28 and J usage is TRBJ1-5; tentative D call: TRBD1 (5 bases). Per germline, CDR1 MDHEN and CDR2 SYDVKM. The length of the CDR3 is 14 residues. V was shortened by 5 bases and J by 3 bases, with 11 bases between the two germline ends. The CDR3 sequence: CASSVSRDNQPQHF. In nucleotides, the CDR3 is TGTGCCAGCAGTGTCTCCAGGGACAATCAGCCCCAGCATTTT.